A selection of T cell receptor beta chains follows, all from one sample in a study of blood T cells in healthy people across ages. TCRdb reprocessed the 5' RACE reads via MiXCR and lists one record per CDR3 protein. The sample has 1 million or so distinct CDR3 sequences, 40% to 45% seen once. Sequencing was done on a sample of blood. These receptors came from an older woman in good health. Each CDR3 is given with its conserved first and last residue. The D gene is left open where the match is weak. A clone size is listed for some rows: how often the clone was seen (once, few, many), or a class if it is expanded.

j_call v_call clone_size d_call cdr3_nt cdr3_aa
TRBJ1-5 TRBV20-1 few NA TGCAGTGCTAGTGGGGGTCGGGGCAATCAGCCCCAGCATTTT CSASGGRGNQPQHF
TRBJ1-1 TRBV19 NA NA TGTGCCAGTAGTCGGTACCGATACACTGAAGCTTTCTTT CASSRYRYTEAFF
TRBJ2-7 TRBV12-3/TRBV12-4 NA TRBD2 TGTGCCAGCAGTTTTCGGACTAGCGGGAGGATCTCCTACGAGCAGTACTTC CASSFRTSGRISYEQYF
TRBJ2-1 TRBV4-2 NA TRBD2 TGTGCCAGCAGCCAAGATCCCGGGACTAGCGGGAGTTTGAGCAATGAGCAGTTCTTC CASSQDPGTSGSLSNEQFF
TRBJ2-7 TRBV20-1 few NA TGCAGTGCTCCCTCCGCAGTTGGCGACGAGCAGTACTTC CSAPSAVGDEQYF
TRBJ2-7 TRBV20-1 few TRBD2 TGCAGTGCTAGGCGGGAGACTTACGAGCAGTACTTC CSARRETYEQYF
TRBJ2-1 TRBV6-4 NA TRBD2 TGTGCCAGCAGCGCCGGGACTAGCGGGGTTGATGAGCAGTTCTTC CASSAGTSGVDEQFF
TRBJ1-1 TRBV9 NA NA TGTGCCAGCAGCCCCTCAGGGACCGACCTCCTCACTGAAGCTTTCTTT CASSPSGTDLLTEAFF
TRBJ2-3 TRBV20-1 NA TRBD2 TGCAGTGCTGAGGCTAGCGGGAGGGGGGATACGCAGTATTTT CSAEASGRGDTQYF
TRBJ2-6 TRBV12-3/TRBV12-4 NA TRBD2 TGTGCCAGCAGTTCCACCGACGGACTAGCGGGCATAAACTCTGGGGCCAACGTCCTGACTTTC CASSSTDGLAGINSGANVLTF
TRBJ2-6 TRBV5-1 NA NA TGCGCCAGCAGCTTGGCTTTGGGGGGGGCCAACGTCCTGACTTTC CASSLALGGANVLTF
TRBJ2-1 TRBV4-1 NA TRBD2 TGCGCCAGCAGCGGCCCTAGCGGGAGGATTGGTGAGCAGTTCTTC CASSGPSGRIGEQFF
TRBJ1-2 TRBV19 NA NA TGTGCCAGTAGTCCACGGACAGCCTACTATGGCTACACCTTC CASSPRTAYYGYTF
TRBJ2-3 TRBV5-1 NA NA TGCGCCAGCAGCCCCGGGACCTTCACAGATACGCAGTATTTT CASSPGTFTDTQYF
TRBJ2-1 TRBV7-9 few TRBD2 TGTGCCACGACGACTAGCCAGTGGGCCCCGAGCTCCTACAATGAGCAGTTCTTC CATTTSQWAPSSYNEQFF
TRBJ2-1 TRBV27 NA NA TGTGCCGTCTCGGATGTAGCTTATAACAATGAGCAGTTCTTC CAVSDVAYNNEQFF
TRBJ2-7 TRBV20-1 NA NA TGCAGTGCTGAGGACACAACCTCCTACGAGCAGTACTTC CSAEDTTSYEQYF
TRBJ1-2 TRBV24-1 NA TRBD1 TGTGCCACCAGTGATCAAAGGGCGGACAGGGTCTATGGCTACACCTTC CATSDQRADRVYGYTF
TRBJ2-2 TRBV12-5 NA TRBD1 TGTGCTAGTGGCTCAGGACAGGAGAACACCGGGGAGCTGTTTTTT CASGSGQENTGELFF
TRBJ2-2 TRBV5-1 NA NA TGCGCCAGCGGCTCGACCGATTACGAGGCCGGGGAGCTGTTTTTT CASGSTDYEAGELFF
TRBJ1-6 TRBV11-2 NA NA TGTGCCAGCAGCCGGGGCTGGAGTTCACCCCTCCACTTT CASSRGWSSPLHF
TRBJ2-5 TRBV6-6 NA NA TGTGCCAGCACCTCACCCCAGGGGATCCCCCAGTACTTC CASTSPQGIPQYF
TRBJ2-3 TRBV25-1 few NA TGTGCCAGCAGCGGGGCCGGGGGTAGGGTGAGGGATACGCAGTATTTT CASSGAGGRVRDTQYF